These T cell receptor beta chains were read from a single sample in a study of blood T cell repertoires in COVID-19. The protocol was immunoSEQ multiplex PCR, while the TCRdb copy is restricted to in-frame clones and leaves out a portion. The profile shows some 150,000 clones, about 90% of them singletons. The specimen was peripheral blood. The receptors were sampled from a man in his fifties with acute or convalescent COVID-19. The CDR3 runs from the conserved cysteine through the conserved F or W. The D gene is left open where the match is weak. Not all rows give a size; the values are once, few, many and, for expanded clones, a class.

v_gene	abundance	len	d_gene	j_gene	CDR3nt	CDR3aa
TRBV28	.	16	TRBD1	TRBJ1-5	TGTGCCAGCGATGATCCGGGACAGTTCTACAATCAGCCCCAGCATTTT	CASDDPGQFYNQPQHF
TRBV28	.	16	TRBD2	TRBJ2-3	TGTGCCAGCAGTCCCCCTAGCGGAGGGACCACAGATACGCAGTATTTT	CASSPPSGGTTDTQYF
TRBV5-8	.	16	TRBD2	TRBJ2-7	TGTGCCAGCAGCTTAACTCCAGCGGGAGTATTCTACGAGCAGTACTTC	CASSLTPAGVFYEQYF
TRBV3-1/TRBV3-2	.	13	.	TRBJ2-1	TGTGCCAGCAGCCAAGCATCATTCAATGAGCAGTTCTTC	CASSQASFNEQFF
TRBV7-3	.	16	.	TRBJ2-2	TGTGCCAGCAGCGCCTTACCAGCGGGGAACACCGGGGAGCTGTTTTTT	CASSALPAGNTGELFF
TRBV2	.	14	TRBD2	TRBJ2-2	TGTGCCAGCTCGTGGGCGGGAGGTGACGGGGAGCTGTTTTTT	CASSWAGGDGELFF
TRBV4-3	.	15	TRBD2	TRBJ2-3	TGCGCCAGCAGCCAGATAGCGGGGGCGGGAGATACGCAGTATTTT	CASSQIAGAGDTQYF
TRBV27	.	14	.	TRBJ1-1	TGTGCCAGCAACGTCGTTGAGGGAGGCACTGAAGCTTTCTTT	CASNVVEGGTEAFF
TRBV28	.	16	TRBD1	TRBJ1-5	TGTGCCAGCAGGTCTACCGGGACAGGGGGTGATCAGCCCCAGCATTTT	CASRSTGTGGDQPQHF
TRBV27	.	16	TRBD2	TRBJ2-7	TGTGCCAGCAGTCCCCGACTAGCGGGAGCCCCCTACGAGCAGTACTTC	CASSPRLAGAPYEQYF
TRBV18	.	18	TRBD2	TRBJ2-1	TGTGCCAGCTCCCAAGGACTAGCGGGAGGGAGCTCCTACAATGAGCAGTTCTTC	CASSQGLAGGSSYNEQFF
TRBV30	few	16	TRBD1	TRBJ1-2	TGTGCCTGGAATCTGCCGGGACAGGCTTCTAACTATGGCTACACCTTC	CAWNLPGQASNYGYTF
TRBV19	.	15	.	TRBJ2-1	TGTGCCAGTAGTATTATGGGGGGACTCCTCAATGAGCAGTTCTTC	CASSIMGGLLNEQFF
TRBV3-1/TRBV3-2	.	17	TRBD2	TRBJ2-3	TGTGCCAGCAGCCAAGATATCGCAGCGGGAGTGGGAGATACGCAGTATTTT	CASSQDIAAGVGDTQYF
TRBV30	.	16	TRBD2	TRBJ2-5	TGTGCCTGGAGTGGGCTAGCGGGGGGGGCCCAAGAGACCCAGTACTTC	CAWSGLAGGAQETQYF
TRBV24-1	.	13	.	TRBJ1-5	TGTGCCACCAGTGGAGCTAGCAATCAGCCCCAGCATTTT	CATSGASNQPQHF
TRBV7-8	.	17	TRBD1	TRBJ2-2	TGTGCCAGCAGCTTACGCGTAGGGACAGGGCGGACCGGGGAGCTGTTTTTT	CASSLRVGTGRTGELFF